Following are 10 T cell receptor beta chains from one sample sequenced in a study of cytomegalovirus exposure and HLA in healthy donors. The data were produced by immunoSEQ multiplex PCR, yet TCRdb's version contains in-frame clones alone and is incomplete. The sample includes hundreds of thousands of clones, around 87% of them seen just once. The sequencing sample was made of PBMCs. These receptors were taken from a woman under 30 in good health and CMV-seropositive.

The chain recombines TRBV5-1 with TRBJ1-2; 10 bases agree with TRBD1. This CDR3 region has 12 residues. Germline lookup yields CDR1 SGHRS and CDR2 YFSETQ. The V and J ends lost 3 bases and 8 bases, in that order; junction bases with no gene match: 1. In DNA form, the CDR3 reads TGCGCCAGCAGCTGGGACAGGGGAGGCTACACCTTC. This translates into CASSWDRGGYTF.

In its sample, this clone was seen a few times. The chain employs TRBV2 and TRBJ2-3; 8 bases are a match to TRBD2. The V and J ends lost 4 bases and 11 bases, in that order; junction bases with no gene match: 8. CDR1 and CDR2 (germline): SNHLY, FYNNEI. The CDR3 is 13 residues long. The CDR3 coding sequence is TGTGCCAGCAGTGGCCCGGGAGGGTGGGGGCAGTATTTT. It codes for CASSGPGGWGQYF.

This chain joins TRBV27 and TRBJ2-1; 12 bases match TRBD2. V was clipped by 5 bases and J by 9 bases; unmatched bases: 11. This CDR3 has 16 residues. CDR1 is MNHEY, CDR2 SMNVEV, per germline (reference sequence). The CDR3 DNA reads as TGTGCCAGCAGTCAAGGGTTGGGACTAGCGGGTGCTGAGCAGTTCTTC. Its protein is CASSQGLGLAGAEQFF.

The chain uses TRBV27 and TRBJ2-5; 8 positions agree with TRBD1. In germline, CDR1 is MNHEY, CDR2 SMNVEV (reference sequence). With 4 bases clipped from V and 3 bases from J, the junction kept 7 bases outside the gene matches. This CDR3 comprises 15 residues. The CDR3 region has the DNA TGTGCCAGCAGTTCCCCCTGGACAGGGAAAGAGACCCAGTACTTC. The encoded protein is CASSSPWTGKETQYF.

The chain joins TRBV11-2 to TRBJ1-5; unclear D gene. With 1 base removed from V and 0 bases from J, the gap between germline ends came to 13 bases. Germline-derived CDR1 and CDR2 are SGHAT and FQNNGV. There are 17 residues in the CDR3. CDR3 coding DNA: TGTGCCAGCAGCTTAGCTTCGACGGGTTATAGCAATCAGCCCCAGCATTTT. Its protein is CASSLASTGYSNQPQHF.

The rearrangement uses TRBV27 and TRBJ1-1; D is perhaps TRBD1 (6 bases). The CDR3 loop spans 13 amino acids. V was pared by 1 base and J by 6 bases, with 9 bases between. Per germline, CDR1 MNHEY and CDR2 SMNVEV (reference sequence). The CDR3, as DNA: TGTGCCAGCAGTTTATATGGGGGCGCTGAAGCTTTCTTT. Translation gives CASSLYGGAEAFF.

The chain carries TRBV6-4 and TRBJ2-1, with 10 nucleotides matching TRBD2. The CDR3 runs to 16 residues. The J segment lost 5 bases and the V segment lost 5 bases, leaving 9 bases of the junction unmatched. Per germline, CDR1 MRHNA and CDR2 SNTAGT. CDR3 sequence: CASSRTSGTGDNEQFF. CDR3 bases: TGTGCCAGCAGTCGGACTAGCGGTACTGGTGACAATGAGCAGTTCTTC.

CDR3 sequence: CASSQDSPSTEAFF. The CDR3 region has the DNA TGCGCCAGCAGCCAAGACAGCCCGAGCACTGAAGCTTTCTTT. This chain uses TRBV5-1 with TRBJ1-1; D might be TRBD1 (5 bases). Germline CDR1 reads SGHRS; CDR2 reads YFSETQ. With 4 bases removed from V and 4 bases from J, the gap between germline ends came to 14 bases. The CDR3 is 14 amino acids.

V is TRBV19 and J is TRBJ1-3; D might be TRBD1 (5 bases). The CDR3 contains 14 residues. CDR1 and CDR2 (germline): LNHDA, SQIVND (reference sequence). V was trimmed by 3 bases and J by 3 bases, leaving 9 bases between them. The DNA for the CDR3 is TGTGCCAGTAGTATCCGGGGGAGTGGAAACACCATATATTTT. Residues: CASSIRGSGNTIYF.

The sample holds a few counts of this clone. One end of the junction varies from germline; a read error may be responsible. Here the CDR3 DNA reads TGTGCCAGCAGTGAAACGAGACAGGGAGGTTATTTT. Protein sequence: CASSETRQGGYF. The chain carries TRBV2 and TRBJ1-5; 7 bases line up with TRBD1. Germline V lookup: CDR1 SNHLY, CDR2 FYNNEI. The CDR3 contains 12 residues.